This TCR beta chain came from a study of OX40 agonist ivuxolimab in advanced cancers. Study results and caveats: At 0.1 to 3.0 mg/kg, CD4+ and CD8+ blood T cells expanded clonally by week 6.

This clone was counted a single time. Antigen: not known. V trimming: 6 bases; J trimming: 0 bases; junction bases outside the gene matches: 9. The CDR3 length is 17 residues. CDR1 is MNHEY, CDR2 SMNVEV, per germline (reference sequence). Sequencing was performed with immunoSEQ multiplex PCR; in TCRdb, only in-frame clones are kept and a portion is missing. The sample has under 95,000 clones, roughly nine tenths seen once. Specimen: CD4+ or CD8+ T cells sorted from blood, collected in a trial of the OX40 agonist ivuxolimab. The chain joins TRBV27 to TRBJ1-4; 8 nucleotides match TRBD1. The source of this sequence is an adult with an advanced solid tumor such as melanoma, head and neck, liver or kidney cancer. This CDR3 is CASRAHGQGATNEKLFF. CDR3 DNA sequence: TGTGCCAGCAGGGCCCATGGACAGGGAGCAACTAATGAAAAACTGTTTTTT.